This TCR beta chain was found in a study of shared T cell receptors in the human thymus. Using immunoSEQ multiplex PCR, the repertoire was profiled, and TCRdb retains in-frame clones only, with some absent. Counted here are hundreds of thousands of clones, more than 75% occurring once; the ten biggest clones make up 0.0094%. The sample was also reused in another study, on human thymus T cells. From that study: Resections were taken during corrective heart surgery, and the thymus tissue came from these.

This TCR came from a boy younger than two with a congenital heart defect. The sample taken for sequencing was thymocytes.

DNA for the CDR3: TGCGCCAGCAGCTTGTGGGGGACAGGGGACGGAGCCTTAGTACAAGAGACCCAGTACTTC. This translates into CASSLWGTGDGALVQETQYF. V usage is TRBV5-1 and J usage is TRBJ2-5, with TRBD1 identical over 10 bases. The CDR3 is 20 residues long. J gave up 2 bases and V 1 base, and 17 bases lay outside the gene matches. Germline V gene lookup returns CDR1 SGHRS and CDR2 YFSETQ. Based on the CDR3 plus reference TRBV5-1 and TRBJ2-5, the full variable domain is KAGVTQTPRYLIKTRGQQVTLSCSPISGHRSVSWYQQTPGQGLQFLFEYFSETQRNKGNFPGRFSGRQFSNSRSEMNVSTLELGDSALYLCASSLWGTGDGALVQETQYFGPGTRLLVL.